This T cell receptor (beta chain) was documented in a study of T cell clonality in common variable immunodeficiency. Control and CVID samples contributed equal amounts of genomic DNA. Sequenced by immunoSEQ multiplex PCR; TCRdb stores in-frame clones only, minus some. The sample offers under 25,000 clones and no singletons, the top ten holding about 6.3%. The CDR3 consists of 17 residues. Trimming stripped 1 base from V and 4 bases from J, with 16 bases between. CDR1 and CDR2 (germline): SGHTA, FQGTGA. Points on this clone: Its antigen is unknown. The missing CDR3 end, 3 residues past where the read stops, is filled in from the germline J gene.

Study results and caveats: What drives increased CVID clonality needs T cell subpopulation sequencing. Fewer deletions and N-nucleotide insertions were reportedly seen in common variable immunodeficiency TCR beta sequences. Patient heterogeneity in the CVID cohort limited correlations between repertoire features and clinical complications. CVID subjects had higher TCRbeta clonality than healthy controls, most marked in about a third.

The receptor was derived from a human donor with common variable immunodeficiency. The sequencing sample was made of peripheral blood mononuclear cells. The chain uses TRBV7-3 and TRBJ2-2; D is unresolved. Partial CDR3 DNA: TGTGCCAGCAGCTTAATCTCGGGTAGCATGGTCACCGGGGAG. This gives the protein CASSLISGSMVTGE. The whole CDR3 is CASSLISGSMVTGELFF.